The present entry profiles one TCR beta chain with its context. Its antigen target is currently unknown. Within one base of it there is no much larger clone, and no base qualities were kept. The source of the sample is a study of blood T cell repertoires in COVID-19 (dated by TCRdb to 2018 to 2020). Context from the whole study: The collaborator samples originated in the United States, Italy and Spain and spanned the acute and convalescent phases of COVID-19. Subjects who had been exposed to COVID-19, were actively infected with it, or had recovered from it provided the deeply sampled blood TCRbeta repertoires that made up the dataset. The repertoires were released in a freely available public database meant as a resource for research on the immune response to SARS-CoV-2. The prospective study material was composed of cDNA or gDNA derived from T cells, B-cell-depleted T cells, or PBMCs. The samples were drawn from the first 160 participants of the ongoing ImmuneRACE study and from some 1,300 subjects provided by 6 global collaborators. A de-identified subject ID, COVID-19 status, age in years and sex were almost always included in the sample metadata. Where available, HLA class I and class II types were obtained from metadata supplied by the sample provider rather than from assay-based typing. Study-level results and caveats: Clinical and demographic metadata were provided uncurated, with the amount varying by source and participant.

Inclusive of the bounding cysteine and phenylalanine, the CDR3 is 14 residues long. Kept here is only the CDR3 DNA, which spans 42 bases and is read in frame from base 1. Looking up the germline V gene yields CDR1 SGHRS and CDR2 YFSETQ. V is shortened by 0 bases, J by 0 bases, and the region joining them spans 7 bases. Whole blood was collected in K2EDTA tubes by collaborating institutions according to the institutions' own protocols. For TCRbeta analysis, collaborator samples were shipped as frozen whole blood, as isolated PBMCs, or as DNA extracted from either sample type. TCRbeta CDR3 regions were amplified from genomic DNA using the immunoSEQ Assay, a bias-controlled multiplex PCR. The original methods were these. Nucleated cell counts per sample were estimated from amplification of reference gene primers within the assay. To quantify the absolute abundance of each unique TCRbeta CDR3 rearrangement, sequence reads were collapsed and filtered. For each sample, productive Simpson clonality was calculated by taking the square root of Simpson's diversity index across productive rearrangements. In its TCRdb copy, this immuneACCESS table keeps in-frame sequences only and misses some clones. Where compared with another copy, unresolved V genes explain less than half of these, and the others have no known cause. For V, J and clone size, that table is used; D and trimming come from the DNA. Counted in this sample were over 40,000 clones; 80% to 95% of them appeared once. Approximately 12% of the sample rests with the top ten.

Recombination connected TRBV5-1 to TRBJ2-7, with no reliable assignment of the D segment. This receptor was identified in a human donor in a cohort sampled during active COVID-19. The sequencing sample was made of peripheral blood. The bases are TGCGCCAGCAGCTTGGACAGCCACTCCTACGAGCAGTACTTC. Its protein product is CASSLDSHSYEQYF. When the CDR3 is completed using the reference TRBV5-1 and TRBJ2-7 genes on either side, the full variable domain is KAGVTQTPRYLIKTRGQQVTLSCSPISGHRSVSWYQQTPGQGLQFLFEYFSETQRNKGNFPGRFSGRQFSNSRSEMNVSTLELGDSALYLCASSLDSHSYEQYFGPGTRLTVT.